Sample share makes the clone carrying this T cell receptor beta chain medium-sized. Germline CDR1 reads MGHRA; CDR2 reads YSYEKL. V dropped 4 bases and J dropped 1 base, with 11 bases sitting between them. CDR3 length: 15 amino acids. The sample is drawn from a study of blood T cell repertoires in COVID-19. About the research overall: The samples span acute and convalescent COVID-19 from the United States, Italy and Spain. T cells, B-cell-depleted T cells, or PBMCs supplied cDNA or gDNA.

In the original workflow: Reference gene primer amplification gave estimated nucleated cell counts. The table came from immunoSEQ multiplex PCR; TCRdb's copy has only in-frame clones and leaves some out. That table furnishes V, J and clone size, whereas the DNA furnished D and trimming. The repertoire consists of 95,000 to 110,000 clones, with roughly 90% occurring once and the leading ten covering roughly 5.6%. Sequenced sample: peripheral blood. The genes are TRBV4-1 and TRBJ1-3; D is possibly TRBD1 (6 bases). This TCR came from a human donor in a cohort sampled during active COVID-19. The chain's CDR3 is CASSPTGTSGNTIYF. The CDR3 region has the DNA TGCGCCAGCAGCCCAACAGGGACGTCTGGAAACACCATATATTTT.